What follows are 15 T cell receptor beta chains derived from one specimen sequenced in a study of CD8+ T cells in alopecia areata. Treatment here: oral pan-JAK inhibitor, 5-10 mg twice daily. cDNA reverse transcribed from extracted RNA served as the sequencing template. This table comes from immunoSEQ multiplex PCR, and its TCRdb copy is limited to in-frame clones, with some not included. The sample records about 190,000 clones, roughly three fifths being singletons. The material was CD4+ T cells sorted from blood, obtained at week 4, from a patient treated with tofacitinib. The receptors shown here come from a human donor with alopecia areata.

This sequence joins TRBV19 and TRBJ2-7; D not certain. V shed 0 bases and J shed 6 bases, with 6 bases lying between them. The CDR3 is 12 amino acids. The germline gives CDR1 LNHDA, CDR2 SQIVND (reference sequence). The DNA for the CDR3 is TGTGCCAGTAGTATAGATCGATCCGAGCAGTACTTC. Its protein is CASSIDRSEQYF.

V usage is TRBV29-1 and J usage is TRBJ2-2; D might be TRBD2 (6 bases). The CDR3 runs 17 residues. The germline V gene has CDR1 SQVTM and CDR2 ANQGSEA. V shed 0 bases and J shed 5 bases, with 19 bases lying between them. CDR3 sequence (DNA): TGCAGCGTTGAAGATCTTCAATGGGGGGTAGAGACCGGGGAGCTGTTTTTT. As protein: CSVEDLQWGVETGELFF.

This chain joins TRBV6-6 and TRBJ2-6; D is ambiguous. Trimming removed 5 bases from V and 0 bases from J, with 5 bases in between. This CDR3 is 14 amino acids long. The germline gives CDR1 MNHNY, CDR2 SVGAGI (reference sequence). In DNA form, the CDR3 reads TGTGCCAGCAGTCGGAACTCTGGGGCCAACGTCCTGACTTTC. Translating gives CASSRNSGANVLTF.

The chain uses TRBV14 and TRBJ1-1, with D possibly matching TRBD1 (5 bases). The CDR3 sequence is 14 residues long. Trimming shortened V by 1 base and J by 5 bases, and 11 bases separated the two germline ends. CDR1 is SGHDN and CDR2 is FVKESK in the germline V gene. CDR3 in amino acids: CASSQVRGGTEAFF. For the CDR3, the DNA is TGTGCCAGCAGCCAAGTGAGGGGTGGGACTGAAGCTTTCTTT.

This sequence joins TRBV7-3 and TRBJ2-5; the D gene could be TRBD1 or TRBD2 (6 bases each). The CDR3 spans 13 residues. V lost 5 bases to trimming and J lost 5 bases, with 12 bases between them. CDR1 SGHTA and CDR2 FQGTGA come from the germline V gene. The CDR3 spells CASSGGPTETQYF. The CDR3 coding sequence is TGTGCCAGCAGCGGGGGGCCCACCGAGACCCAGTACTTC. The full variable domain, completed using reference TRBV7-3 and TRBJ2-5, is GAGVSQTPSNKVTEKGKYVELRCDPISGHTALYWYRQSLGQGPEFLIYFQGTGAADDSGLPNDRFFAVRPEGSVSTLKIQRTERGDSAVYLCASSGGPTETQYFGPGTRLLVL.

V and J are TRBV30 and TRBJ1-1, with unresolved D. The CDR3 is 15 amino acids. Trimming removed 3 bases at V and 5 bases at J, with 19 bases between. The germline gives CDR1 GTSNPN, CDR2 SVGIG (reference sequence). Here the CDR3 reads CAWSVIGRGGTEAFF. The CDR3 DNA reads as TGTGCCTGGAGCGTAATTGGACGGGGAGGGACTGAAGCTTTCTTT.

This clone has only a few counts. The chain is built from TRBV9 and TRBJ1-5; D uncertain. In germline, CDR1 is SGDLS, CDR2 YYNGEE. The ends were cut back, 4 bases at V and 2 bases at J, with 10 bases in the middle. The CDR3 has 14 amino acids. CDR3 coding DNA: TGTGCCAGCAGCTCCCACTTGGGCAATCAGCCCCAGCATTTT. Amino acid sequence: CASSSHLGNQPQHF.

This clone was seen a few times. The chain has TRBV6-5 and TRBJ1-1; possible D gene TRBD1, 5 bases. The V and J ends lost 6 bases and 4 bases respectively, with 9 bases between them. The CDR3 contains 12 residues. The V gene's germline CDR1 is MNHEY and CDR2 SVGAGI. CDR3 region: CASRSRVTEAFF. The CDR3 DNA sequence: TGTGCCAGCAGGAGCAGGGTCACTGAAGCTTTCTTT.

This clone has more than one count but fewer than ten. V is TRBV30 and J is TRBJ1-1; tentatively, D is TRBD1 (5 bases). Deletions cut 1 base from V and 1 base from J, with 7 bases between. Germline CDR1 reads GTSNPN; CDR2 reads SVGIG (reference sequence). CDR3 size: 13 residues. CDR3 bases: TGTGCCTGGAGTGAAACAGGGAACACTGAAGCTTTCTTT. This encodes CAWSETGNTEAFF.

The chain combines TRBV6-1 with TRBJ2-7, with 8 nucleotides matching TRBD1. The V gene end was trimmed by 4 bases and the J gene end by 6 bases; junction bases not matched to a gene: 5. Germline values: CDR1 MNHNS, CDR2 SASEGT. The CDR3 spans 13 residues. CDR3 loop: CASSADRGGEQYF. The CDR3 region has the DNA TGTGCCAGCAGTGCAGACAGGGGTGGCGAGCAGTACTTC.

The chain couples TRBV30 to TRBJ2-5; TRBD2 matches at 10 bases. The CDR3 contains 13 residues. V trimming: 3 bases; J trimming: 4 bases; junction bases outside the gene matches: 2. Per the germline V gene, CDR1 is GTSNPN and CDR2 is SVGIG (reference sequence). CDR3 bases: TGTGCCTGGAGGGCTAGCGGGAGAGAGACCCAGTACTTC. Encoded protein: CAWRASGRETQYF.

The DNA of the CDR3 is TGCAGCGTTCGAGACAACTCCTACGAGCAGTACTTC. Its translation is CSVRDNSYEQYF. The rearrangement links TRBV29-1 to TRBJ2-7, with D unresolved. CDR1 and CDR2 from the germline V gene are SQVTM and ANQGSEA. The CDR3 loop spans 12 amino acids. V lost 5 bases and J 0 bases, leaving 8 bases between the germline ends.

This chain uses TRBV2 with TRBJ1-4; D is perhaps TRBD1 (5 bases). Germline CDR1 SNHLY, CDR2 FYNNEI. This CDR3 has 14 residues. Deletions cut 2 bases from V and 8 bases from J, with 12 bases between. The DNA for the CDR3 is TGTGCCAGCAGTGAAAATTCGGGGGAGGAAAAACTGTTTTTT. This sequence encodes CASSENSGEEKLFF. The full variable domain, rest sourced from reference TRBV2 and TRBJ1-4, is EPEVTQTPSHQVTQMGQEVILRCVPISNHLYFYWYRQILGQKVEFLVSFYNNEISEKSEIFDDQFSVERPDGSNFTLKIRSTKLEDSAMYFCASSENSGEEKLFFGSGTQLSVL.

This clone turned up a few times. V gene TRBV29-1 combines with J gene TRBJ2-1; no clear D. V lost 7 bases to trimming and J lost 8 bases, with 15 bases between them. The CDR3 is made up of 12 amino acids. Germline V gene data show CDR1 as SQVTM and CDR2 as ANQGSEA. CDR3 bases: TGCAGCGCCTCCCTGGGCCCGGATGAGCAGTTCTTC. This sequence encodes CSASLGPDEQFF.

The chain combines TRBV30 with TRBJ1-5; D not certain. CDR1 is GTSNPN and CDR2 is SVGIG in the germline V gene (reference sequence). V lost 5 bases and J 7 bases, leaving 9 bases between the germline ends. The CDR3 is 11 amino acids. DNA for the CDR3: TGTGCCTGGGGTGGGGTCCAGCCCCAGCATTTT. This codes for CAWGGVQPQHF. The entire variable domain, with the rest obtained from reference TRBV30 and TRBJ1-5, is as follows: SQTIHQWPATLVQPVGSPLSLECTVEGTSNPNLYWYRQAAGRGLQLLFYSVGIGQISSEVPQNLSASRPQDRQFILSSKKLLLSDSGFYLCAWGGVQPQHFGDGTRLSIL.